This T cell receptor beta chain was sequenced in a study of T-cell memory formation after mild COVID-19. Details on this clonotype: Its antigen is as yet unknown.

The ends lost 4 bases at V and 0 bases at J; junction bases unmatched: 4. The CDR3 is made up of 15 amino acids. Germline CDR1 is SGHDT and CDR2 is YYEEEE. Study results and limitations: Later expanders leaned CD4+, whereas day 15 to 85 contracting clones were balanced CD4/CD8.

TCRdb ran MiXCR on the 5' RACE reads and lists one entry per CDR3 protein. The sample lists hundreds of thousands of distinct CDR3 sequences, about 20% occurring once. The specimen was PBMCs or a T cell subset sorted from them (not recorded which). This chain uses TRBV5-6 with TRBJ1-5; 7 nucleotides align to TRBD1. The source is an adult woman who had mild COVID-19 (a few samples of this study predate the infection). Cell type and time point are not known. CDR3 bases: TGTGCCAGCAGCCTGGGACAGCTTAGCAATCAGCCCCAGCATTTT. It yields the protein CASSLGQLSNQPQHF.